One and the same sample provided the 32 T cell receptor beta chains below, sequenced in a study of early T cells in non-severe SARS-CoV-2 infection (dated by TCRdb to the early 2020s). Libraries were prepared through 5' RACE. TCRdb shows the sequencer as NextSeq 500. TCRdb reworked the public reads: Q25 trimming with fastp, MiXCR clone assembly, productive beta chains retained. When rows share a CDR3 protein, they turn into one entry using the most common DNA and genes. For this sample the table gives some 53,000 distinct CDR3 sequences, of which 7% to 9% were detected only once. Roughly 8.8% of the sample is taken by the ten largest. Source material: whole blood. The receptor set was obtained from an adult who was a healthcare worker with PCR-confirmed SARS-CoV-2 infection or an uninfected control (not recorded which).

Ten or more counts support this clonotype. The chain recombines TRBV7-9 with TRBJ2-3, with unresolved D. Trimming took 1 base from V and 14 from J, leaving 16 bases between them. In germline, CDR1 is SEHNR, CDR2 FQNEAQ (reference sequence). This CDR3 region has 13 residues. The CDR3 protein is CASSLGPEDPRYF. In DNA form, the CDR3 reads TGTGCCAGCAGCTTAGGGCCAGAGGACCCGCGGTATTTT.

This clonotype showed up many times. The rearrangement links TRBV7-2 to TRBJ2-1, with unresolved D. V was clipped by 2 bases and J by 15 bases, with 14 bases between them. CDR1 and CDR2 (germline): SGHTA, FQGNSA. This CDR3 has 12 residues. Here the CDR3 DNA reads TGTGCCAGCAGCTTAAATGGTCAGTTCTGGTTCTTC. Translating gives CASSLNGQFWFF. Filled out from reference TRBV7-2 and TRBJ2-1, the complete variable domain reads GAGVSQSPSNKVTEKGKDVELRCDPISGHTALYWYRQSLGQGLEFLIYFQGNSAPDKSGLPSDRFSAERTGGSVSTLTIQRTQQEDSAVYLCASSLNGQFWFFGPGTRLTVL.

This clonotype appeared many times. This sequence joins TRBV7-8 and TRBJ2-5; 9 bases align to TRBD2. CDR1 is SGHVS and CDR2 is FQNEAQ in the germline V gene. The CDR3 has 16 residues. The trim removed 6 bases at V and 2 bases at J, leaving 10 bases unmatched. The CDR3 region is CASRKRASGAQETQYF. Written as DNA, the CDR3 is TGTGCCAGCAGGAAGCGGGCTAGCGGGGCACAAGAGACCCAGTACTTC.

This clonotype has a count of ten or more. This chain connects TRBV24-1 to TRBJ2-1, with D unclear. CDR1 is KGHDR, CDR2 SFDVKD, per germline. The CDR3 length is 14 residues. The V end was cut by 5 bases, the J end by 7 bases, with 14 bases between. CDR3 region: CATSVGATGNEQFF. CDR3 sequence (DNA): TGTGCCACCAGTGTCGGCGCTACTGGAAATGAGCAGTTCTTC.

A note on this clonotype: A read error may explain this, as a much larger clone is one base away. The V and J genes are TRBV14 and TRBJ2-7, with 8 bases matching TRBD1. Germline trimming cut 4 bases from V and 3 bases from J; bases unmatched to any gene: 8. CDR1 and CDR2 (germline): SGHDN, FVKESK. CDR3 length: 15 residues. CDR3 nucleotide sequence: TGTGCCAGCAGCCCCCCCCCAGGACAGGGCTACGAGCAGTACTTC. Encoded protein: CASSPPPGQGYEQYF.

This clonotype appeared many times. This CDR3 reads CASSLPDRINEKLFF. DNA of the CDR3: TGTGCCAGCAGCTTACCGGACAGAATTAATGAAAAACTGTTTTTT. The chain carries TRBV7-9 and TRBJ1-4; TRBD1 might be the D (6 bases). The V end was cut by 2 bases, the J end by 4 bases, with 11 bases between. Germline V gene data show CDR1 as SEHNR and CDR2 as FQNEAQ (reference sequence). The CDR3 is made up of 15 amino acids.

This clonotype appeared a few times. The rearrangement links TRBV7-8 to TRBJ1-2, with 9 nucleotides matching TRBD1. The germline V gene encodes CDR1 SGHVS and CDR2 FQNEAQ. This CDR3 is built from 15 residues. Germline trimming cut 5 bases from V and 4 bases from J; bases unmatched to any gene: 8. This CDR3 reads CASSLKDRGGYGYTF. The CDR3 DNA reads TGTGCCAGCAGCCTTAAGGACAGGGGTGGCTATGGCTACACCTTC.

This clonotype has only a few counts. The CDR3: CASSEFRTGVEKLFF. The CDR3 DNA sequence: TGTGCCAGCAGTGAATTCCGGACAGGGGTTGAAAAACTGTTTTTT. The rearrangement uses TRBV25-1 and TRBJ1-4; TRBD1 matches 9 bases. The germline gives CDR1 MGHDK, CDR2 SYGVNS. The CDR3 covers 15 residues. J lost 7 bases, V lost 1 base, and 4 bases had no gene match.

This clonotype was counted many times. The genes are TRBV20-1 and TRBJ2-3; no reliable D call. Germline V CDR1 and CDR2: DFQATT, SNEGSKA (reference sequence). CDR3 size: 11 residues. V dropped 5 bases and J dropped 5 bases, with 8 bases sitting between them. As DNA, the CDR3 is TGCAGTGCTCCACTTGGAGATACGCAGTATTTT. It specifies CSAPLGDTQYF.

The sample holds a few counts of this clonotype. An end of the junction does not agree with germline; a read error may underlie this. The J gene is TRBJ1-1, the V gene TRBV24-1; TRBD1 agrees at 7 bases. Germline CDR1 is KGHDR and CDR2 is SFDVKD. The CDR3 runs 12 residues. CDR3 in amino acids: CATRGQNTEVFF. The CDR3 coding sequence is TGTGCCACCAGGGGACAGAACACTGAAGTTTTCTTT.

Here the CDR3 reads CASTFPEAGGHTGELFF. CDR3 coding DNA: TGTGCCAGCACCTTCCCTGAAGCGGGAGGGCACACCGGGGAGCTGTTTTTT. The chain combines TRBV6-2 or TRBV6-3 with TRBJ2-2; 10 positions match TRBD2. The CDR3 is 17 residues long. The V and J ends lost 7 bases and 3 bases, in that order; junction bases with no gene match: 11. Germline V gene sequence: CDR1 MNHEY, CDR2 SVGEGT.

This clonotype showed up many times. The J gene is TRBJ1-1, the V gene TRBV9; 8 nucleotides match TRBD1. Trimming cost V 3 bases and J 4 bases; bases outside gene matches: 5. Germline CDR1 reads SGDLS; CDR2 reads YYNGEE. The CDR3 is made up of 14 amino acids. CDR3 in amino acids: CASSAADRATEAFF. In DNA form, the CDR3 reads TGTGCCAGCAGCGCCGCGGACAGGGCCACTGAAGCTTTCTTT.

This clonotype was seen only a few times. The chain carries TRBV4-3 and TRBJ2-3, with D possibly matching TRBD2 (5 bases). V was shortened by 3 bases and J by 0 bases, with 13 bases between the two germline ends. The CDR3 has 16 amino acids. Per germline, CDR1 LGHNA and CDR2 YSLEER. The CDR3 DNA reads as TGCGCCAGCAGCCAGGATGCGGGTCCTAGCACAGATACGCAGTATTTT. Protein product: CASSQDAGPSTDTQYF.

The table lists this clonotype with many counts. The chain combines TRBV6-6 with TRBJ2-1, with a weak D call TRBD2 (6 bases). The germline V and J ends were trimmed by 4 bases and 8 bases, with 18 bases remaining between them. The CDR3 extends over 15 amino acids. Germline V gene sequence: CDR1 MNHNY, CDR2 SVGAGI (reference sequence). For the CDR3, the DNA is TGTGCCAGCAGTTCATCGCCGGGAGAAAGCCATGAGCAGTTCTTC. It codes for CASSSSPGESHEQFF.

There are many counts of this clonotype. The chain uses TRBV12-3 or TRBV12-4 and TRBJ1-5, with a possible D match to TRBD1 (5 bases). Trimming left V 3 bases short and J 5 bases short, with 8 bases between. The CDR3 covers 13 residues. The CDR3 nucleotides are TGTGCCAGCAGTTTCGGGGCAGATCAGCCCCAGCATTTT. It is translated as CASSFGADQPQHF.

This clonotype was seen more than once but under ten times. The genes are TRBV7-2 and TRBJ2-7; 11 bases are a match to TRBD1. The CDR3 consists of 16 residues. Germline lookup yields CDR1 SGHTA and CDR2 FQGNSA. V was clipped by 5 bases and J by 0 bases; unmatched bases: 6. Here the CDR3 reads CASSGRGTGGSYEQYF. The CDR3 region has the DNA TGTGCCAGCAGCGGACGAGGGACAGGGGGCTCCTACGAGCAGTACTTC.

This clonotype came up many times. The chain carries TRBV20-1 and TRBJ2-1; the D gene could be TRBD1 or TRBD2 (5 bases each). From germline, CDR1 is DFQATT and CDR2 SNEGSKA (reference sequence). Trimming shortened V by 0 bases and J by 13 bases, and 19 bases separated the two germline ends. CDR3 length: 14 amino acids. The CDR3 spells CSARDRGRLKEQFF. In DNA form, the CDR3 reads TGCAGTGCTAGAGATCGGGGCCGGCTCAAGGAACAGTTCTTC.

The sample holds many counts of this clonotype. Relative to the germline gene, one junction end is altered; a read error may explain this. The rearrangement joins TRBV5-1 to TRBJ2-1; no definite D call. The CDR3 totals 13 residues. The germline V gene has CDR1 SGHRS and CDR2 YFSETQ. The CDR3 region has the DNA TGCGCCAGCAGATTGGATTTCTACAATGAGCAGTTCTTC. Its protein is CASRLDFYNEQFF.

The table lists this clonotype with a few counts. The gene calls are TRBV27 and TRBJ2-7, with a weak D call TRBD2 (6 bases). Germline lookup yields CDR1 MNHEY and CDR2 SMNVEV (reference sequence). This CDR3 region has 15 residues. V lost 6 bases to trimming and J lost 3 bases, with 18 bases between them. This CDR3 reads CASSPRGNSYYEQYF. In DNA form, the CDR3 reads TGTGCCAGCAGCCCCCGGGGGAATTCTTACTACGAGCAGTACTTC.

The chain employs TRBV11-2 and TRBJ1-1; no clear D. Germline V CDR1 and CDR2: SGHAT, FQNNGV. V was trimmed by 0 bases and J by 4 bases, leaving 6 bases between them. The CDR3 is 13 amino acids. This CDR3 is CASSLDLVTEAFF. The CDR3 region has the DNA TGTGCCAGCAGCTTAGATCTGGTCACTGAAGCTTTCTTT. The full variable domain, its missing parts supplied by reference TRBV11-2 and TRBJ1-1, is EAGVAQSPRYKIIEKRQSVAFWCNPISGHATLYWYQQILGQGPKLLIQFQNNGVVDDSQLPKDRFSAERLKGVDSTLKIQPAKLEDSAVYLCASSLDLVTEAFFGQGTRLTVV.

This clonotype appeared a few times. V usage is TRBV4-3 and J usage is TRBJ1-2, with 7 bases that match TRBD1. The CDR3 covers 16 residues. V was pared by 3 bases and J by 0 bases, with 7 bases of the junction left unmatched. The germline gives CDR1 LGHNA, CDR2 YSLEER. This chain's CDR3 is CASSQNAGGTNYGYTF. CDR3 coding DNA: TGCGCCAGCAGCCAGAACGCAGGGGGAACTAACTATGGCTACACCTTC.

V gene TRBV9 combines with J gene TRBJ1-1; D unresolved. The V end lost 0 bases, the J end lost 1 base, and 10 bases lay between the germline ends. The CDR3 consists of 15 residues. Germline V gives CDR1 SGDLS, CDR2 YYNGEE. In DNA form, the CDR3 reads TGTGCCAGCAGCGTAGCTGCCGGCCCGAACACTGAAGCTTTCTTT. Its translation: CASSVAAGPNTEAFF.

The CDR3 is CASSLRDPKTNEQFF. Here the CDR3 DNA reads TGTGCCAGCAGCCTCCGGGACCCCAAAACCAATGAGCAGTTCTTC. The V gene is TRBV11-2, the J gene TRBJ2-1; the D call may be TRBD1 or TRBD2 (5 bases each). V gave up 5 bases and J gave up 6 bases, with 17 bases separating them. The CDR3 totals 15 residues. Looked up from germline, CDR1 is SGHAT and CDR2 is FQNNGV.

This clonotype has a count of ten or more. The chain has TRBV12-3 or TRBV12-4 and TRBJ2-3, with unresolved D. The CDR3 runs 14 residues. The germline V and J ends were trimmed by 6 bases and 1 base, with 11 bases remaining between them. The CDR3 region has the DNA TGTGCCAGCAGCCTACTGGGTGGCACAGATACGCAGTATTTT. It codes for CASSLLGGTDTQYF.

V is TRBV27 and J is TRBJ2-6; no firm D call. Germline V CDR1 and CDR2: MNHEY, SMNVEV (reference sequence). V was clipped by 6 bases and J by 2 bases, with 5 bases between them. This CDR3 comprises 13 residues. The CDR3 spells CASRAAGANVLTF. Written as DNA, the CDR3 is TGTGCCAGCAGGGCTGCTGGGGCCAACGTCCTGACTTTC.

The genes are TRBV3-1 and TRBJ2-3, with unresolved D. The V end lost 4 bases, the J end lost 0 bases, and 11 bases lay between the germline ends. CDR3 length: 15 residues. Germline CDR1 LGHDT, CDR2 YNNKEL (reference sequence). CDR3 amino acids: CASSPTGTSTDTQYF. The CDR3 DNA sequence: TGTGCCAGCAGCCCGACTGGAACTAGCACAGATACGCAGTATTTT.

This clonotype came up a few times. The chain's CDR3 is CASSLSTRTEQYF. The CDR3 nucleotides read TGTGCCAGCAGTTTATCAACCCGGACCGAGCAGTACTTC. The gene calls are TRBV28 and TRBJ2-7, with D uncertain. V gave up 1 base and J gave up 6 bases, with 10 bases separating them. The CDR3 contains 13 residues. The germline gives CDR1 MDHEN, CDR2 SYDVKM.

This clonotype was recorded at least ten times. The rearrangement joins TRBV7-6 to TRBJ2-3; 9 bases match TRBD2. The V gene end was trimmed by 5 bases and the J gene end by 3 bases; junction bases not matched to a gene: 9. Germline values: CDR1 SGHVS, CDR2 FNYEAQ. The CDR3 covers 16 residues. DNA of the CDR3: TGTGCCAGCAGCCCTACTGGGCTAGCGGGGACAGATACGCAGTATTTT. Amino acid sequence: CASSPTGLAGTDTQYF.

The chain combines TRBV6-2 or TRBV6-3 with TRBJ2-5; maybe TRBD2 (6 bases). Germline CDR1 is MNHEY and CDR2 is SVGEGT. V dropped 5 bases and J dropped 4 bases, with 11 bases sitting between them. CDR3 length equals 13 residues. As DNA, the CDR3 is TGTGCCAGCAGTCACGGAGGGGTAGAGACCCAGTACTTC. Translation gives CASSHGGVETQYF.

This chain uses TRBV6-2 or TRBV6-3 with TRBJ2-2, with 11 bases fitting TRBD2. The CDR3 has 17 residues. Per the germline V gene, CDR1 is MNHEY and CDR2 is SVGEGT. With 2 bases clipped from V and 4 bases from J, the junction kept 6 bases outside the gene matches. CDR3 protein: CASSYPIAGGRTGELFF. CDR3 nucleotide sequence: TGTGCCAGCAGTTACCCCATAGCGGGGGGGCGCACCGGGGAGCTGTTTTTT.

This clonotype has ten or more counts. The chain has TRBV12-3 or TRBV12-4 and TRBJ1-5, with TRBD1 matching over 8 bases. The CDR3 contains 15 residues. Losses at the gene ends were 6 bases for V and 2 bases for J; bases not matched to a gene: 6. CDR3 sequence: CASSSGQGGNQPQHF. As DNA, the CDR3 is TGTGCCAGCAGCTCCGGACAGGGCGGCAATCAGCCCCAGCATTTT.

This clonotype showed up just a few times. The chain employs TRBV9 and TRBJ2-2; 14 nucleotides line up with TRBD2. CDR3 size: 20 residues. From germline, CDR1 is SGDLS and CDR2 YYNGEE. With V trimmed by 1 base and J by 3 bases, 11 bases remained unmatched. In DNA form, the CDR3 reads TGTGCCAGCAGCGTACCCGGGACTAGCGGGAGAACCGCGGACACCGGGGAGCTGTTTTTT. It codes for CASSVPGTSGRTADTGELFF.